The next 32 T cell receptor beta chains were all read from a single sample in a study of OX40 agonist ivuxolimab in advanced cancers. Assay used: immunoSEQ multiplex PCR; TCRdb lists only in-frame clones, some missing. This table holds about 58,000 clones, 83% found once. The starting material was CD4+ or CD8+ T cells sorted from blood, obtained in a trial of the OX40 agonist ivuxolimab. The source is an adult with an advanced solid tumor such as melanoma, head and neck, liver or kidney cancer.

V gene TRBV21-1 combines with J gene TRBJ2-3. TRBV21-1 is a pseudogene. This CDR3 has 14 residues. The CDR3 nucleotides are TGTGCCAGCAGCAAAGCGGATAGGACAGATACGCAGTATTTT. Translating it yields CASSKADRTDTQYF.

The rearrangement links TRBV7-6 to TRBJ1-1, with a tentative D call TRBD1 (5 bases). The germline V gene has CDR1 SGHVS and CDR2 FNYEAQ. The CDR3 sequence is 17 residues long. The V gene lost 0 bases and the J gene lost 4 bases, with 18 bases spanning the gap. The CDR3 DNA reads as TGTGCCAGCAGCTTAGCGGGGCAGTTTGCCGGCGGCACTGAAGCTTTCTTT. As protein: CASSLAGQFAGGTEAFF.

This rearrangement joins TRBV7-9 to TRBJ1-6; the D gene is possibly TRBD1 (6 bases). Germline V CDR1 and CDR2: SEHNR, FQNEAQ (reference sequence). V lost 6 bases to trimming and J lost 7 bases, with 16 bases between them. The CDR3 has 15 amino acids. The chain's CDR3 is CASRPNRVVNSPLHF. The CDR3 region has the DNA TGTGCCAGCAGGCCTAACAGGGTTGTGAATTCACCCCTCCACTTT.

The CDR3 spells CASSPRGQGSNQPQHF. For the CDR3, the DNA is TGTGCCAGCAGCCCCCGTGGACAGGGGAGCAATCAGCCCCAGCATTTT. The chain has TRBV7-8 and TRBJ1-5, with 9 bases matching TRBD1. This CDR3 has 16 amino acids. J lost 1 base, V lost 5 bases, and 6 bases had no gene match. Germline lookup yields CDR1 SGHVS and CDR2 FQNEAQ.

J is TRBJ2-7 and V is TRBV28; the D is unclear. V was cut by 6 bases and J by 0 bases, with 9 bases left in between. CDR3 length: 13 amino acids. The V gene's germline CDR1 is MDHEN and CDR2 SYDVKM. The CDR3 coding sequence is TGTGCCAGCAGCCTCCTAAGCTCCTACGAGCAGTACTTC. Encoded protein: CASSLLSSYEQYF.

The chain has TRBV5-8 and TRBJ2-5; D gene unclear. The V and J ends lost 2 bases and 4 bases respectively, with 3 bases between them. CDR3 length equals 11 residues. Germline CDR1 reads SGHTS; CDR2 reads YDEGEE. The CDR3 DNA is TGTGCCAGCAGCTTTCTAGAGACCCAGTACTTC. Its protein is CASSFLETQYF.

The gene calls are TRBV19 and TRBJ1-1; D may be TRBD1 (6 bases). Trimming shortened V by 6 bases and J by 1 base, and 15 bases separated the two germline ends. CDR1 and CDR2 from the germline V gene are LNHDA and SQIVND (reference sequence). The CDR3 is 15 amino acids. The CDR3 region has the DNA TGTGCCAGTAGCCCCCTCCAGGGGCAGAACACTGAAGCTTTCTTT. The encoded protein is CASSPLQGQNTEAFF.

This clone was seen only once. The rearrangement joins TRBV6-5 to TRBJ1-5, with 9 bases aligning to TRBD1. Germline V gives CDR1 MNHEY, CDR2 SVGAGI. The CDR3 contains 14 residues. With 5 bases clipped from V and 7 bases from J, the junction kept 6 bases outside the gene matches. CDR3 in amino acids: CASSKDRGGQPQHF. The CDR3 coding sequence is TGTGCCAGCAGTAAGGACAGGGGCGGGCAGCCCCAGCATTTT.

V is TRBV18 and J is TRBJ1-5; 9 bases match TRBD1. Trimming at V came to 5 bases and at J to 0 bases, leaving 14 bases not matched to a gene. There are 19 residues in the CDR3. Per germline, CDR1 KGHSH and CDR2 LQKENI. The CDR3 nucleotides read TGTGCCAGCTCATCCCGATCGGGACAGGGACCGTATAGCAATCAGCCCCAGCATTTT. Protein sequence: CASSSRSGQGPYSNQPQHF.

V and J are TRBV9 and TRBJ1-1; weak D call: TRBD1 (5 bases). Deletions cut 0 bases from V and 4 bases from J, with 10 bases between. This CDR3 has 14 residues. Germline CDR1 and CDR2: SGDLS and YYNGEE. In DNA form, the CDR3 reads TGTGCCAGCAGCGTAGGGTACGGGGGCACTGAAGCTTTCTTT. Its translation is CASSVGYGGTEAFF.

This clone has only a few counts. V and J are TRBV9 and TRBJ1-6; 9 nucleotides match TRBD1. Germline V gives CDR1 SGDLS, CDR2 YYNGEE. V dropped 3 bases and J dropped 9; count of bases not matched to a gene: 7. The CDR3 sequence is 15 residues long. CDR3 DNA: TGTGCCAGCAGCGCTGGACAGGGGCAAGGTTCACCCCTCCACTTT. This gives the protein CASSAGQGQGSPLHF.

V is TRBV11-3 and J is TRBJ2-1; D could derive from TRBD1 or TRBD2 (6 bases each). Germline lookup yields CDR1 SGHNT and CDR2 YENEEA. This CDR3 is 13 amino acids long. Trimming removed 2 bases at V and 7 bases at J, with 9 bases between. CDR3 sequence: CASSLRGVNEQFF. CDR3 coding DNA: TGTGCCAGCAGCTTAAGGGGGGTGAATGAGCAGTTCTTC.

CDR3 in DNA: TGTGCCAGTAGTATAGGTTTTAGACAGGCGAACACCGGGGAGCTGTTTTTT. It is translated as CASSIGFRQANTGELFF. V usage is TRBV19 and J usage is TRBJ2-2, with D maybe TRBD1 (6 bases). CDR3 length: 17 residues. Germline CDR1 reads LNHDA; CDR2 reads SQIVND (reference sequence). V dropped 1 base and J dropped 0 bases, with 12 bases sitting between them. The entire variable domain, with the rest obtained from reference TRBV19 and TRBJ2-2, is as follows: DGGITQSPKYLFRKEGQNVTLSCEQNLNHDAMYWYRQDPGQGLRLIYYSQIVNDFQKGDIAEGYSVSREKKESFPLTVTSAQKNPTAFYLCASSIGFRQANTGELFFGEGSRLTVL.

This rearrangement joins TRBV11-2 to TRBJ2-5, with 9 nucleotides matching TRBD1. There are 15 residues in the CDR3. CDR1 SGHAT and CDR2 FQNNGV come from the germline V gene. V lost 1 base and J lost 4; bases outside the gene matches: 4. The CDR3 bases are TGTGCCAGCAGCTTAGGACAGGGGGTTCTAGAGACCCAGTACTTC. This translates into CASSLGQGVLETQYF. Together with reference TRBV11-2 and TRBJ2-5, the CDR3 gives the full variable domain: EAGVAQSPRYKIIEKRQSVAFWCNPISGHATLYWYQQILGQGPKLLIQFQNNGVVDDSQLPKDRFSAERLKGVDSTLKIQPAKLEDSAVYLCASSLGQGVLETQYFGPGTRLLVL.

The chain uses TRBV9 and TRBJ2-3, with D tentatively TRBD1 (6 bases). This CDR3 spans 15 amino acids. Trimming stripped 4 bases from V and 0 bases from J, with 12 bases between. Germline lookup yields CDR1 SGDLS and CDR2 YYNGEE. The CDR3 spells CASSPGVGSTDTQYF. CDR3 nucleotides: TGTGCCAGCAGCCCAGGGGTCGGTAGCACAGATACGCAGTATTTT.

The chain links TRBV28 to TRBJ2-7, with 8 bases aligning to TRBD1. Germline lookup yields CDR1 MDHEN and CDR2 SYDVKM. CDR3 length: 13 residues. Trimming took 10 bases from V and 5 from J; bases not matched to a gene: 10. The DNA of the CDR3 is TGTGCCATCTCAGGGGGCGCGTTCAACGAGCAGTACTTC. This sequence encodes CAISGGAFNEQYF.

The genes are TRBV28 and TRBJ2-7; TRBD1 matches 10 bases. Germline V gene lookup returns CDR1 MDHEN and CDR2 SYDVKM. This CDR3 is 18 amino acids long. The ends lost 3 bases at V and 6 bases at J; junction bases unmatched: 17. CDR3: CASSFGSGGDRGWREQYF. CDR3 bases: TGTGCCAGCAGTTTTGGGTCAGGGGGGGACAGGGGTTGGCGCGAGCAGTACTTC.

The CDR3 loop reads CASSLRSRDNEQFF. For the CDR3, the DNA is TGCGCCAGCAGCTTGCGATCCAGGGACAATGAGCAGTTCTTC. The chain is built from TRBV5-1 and TRBJ2-1; tentative D call: TRBD1 (5 bases). This CDR3 has 14 amino acids. V lost 1 base to trimming and J lost 5 bases, with 10 bases between them. Germline V gives CDR1 SGHRS, CDR2 YFSETQ.

The V and J genes are TRBV2 and TRBJ1-2; D possibly corresponds to TRBD1 (6 bases). Germline V gene sequence: CDR1 SNHLY, CDR2 FYNNEI. CDR3 length equals 15 residues. V was trimmed by 0 bases and J by 7 bases, leaving 15 bases between them. The CDR3 loop is CASSEAPGAQAGYTF. DNA for the CDR3: TGTGCCAGCAGTGAAGCGCCAGGGGCGCAGGCTGGCTACACCTTC.

This chain links TRBV5-1 with TRBJ2-1; D unclear. Deletions cut 6 bases from V and 0 bases from J, with 16 bases between. The germline CDR1 and CDR2 sequences are SGHRS and YFSETQ. The CDR3 runs 16 residues. The CDR3 protein is CASTRLPKSSYNEQFF. The CDR3 DNA reads as TGCGCCAGCACGAGGTTACCGAAAAGCTCCTACAATGAGCAGTTCTTC.

The rearrangement uses TRBV19 and TRBJ1-5, with a possible D match to TRBD1 (5 bases). The CDR3 is 15 residues long. V was cut by 6 bases and J by 1 base, with 13 bases left in between. From germline, CDR1 is LNHDA and CDR2 SQIVND (reference sequence). CDR3 coding DNA: TGTGCCAGTAGGATTAGCCGGGACAGCAATCAGCCCCAGCATTTT. Protein product: CASRISRDSNQPQHF. The variable domain in full, with the rest retrieved from reference TRBV19 and TRBJ1-5, is DGGITQSPKYLFRKEGQNVTLSCEQNLNHDAMYWYRQDPGQGLRLIYYSQIVNDFQKGDIAEGYSVSREKKESFPLTVTSAQKNPTAFYLCASRISRDSNQPQHFGDGTRLSIL.

The genes are TRBV10-3 and TRBJ2-1; 11 bases match TRBD2. This CDR3 region has 13 residues. The V segment lost 4 bases and the J segment 12 bases; nucleotides outside the gene matches: 5. CDR1 is ENHRY, CDR2 SYGVKD, per germline. Written as DNA, the CDR3 is TGTGCCATCAGTGCGGAGCTAGCGGGGGGGCAGTTCTTC. This sequence encodes CAISAELAGGQFF.

The CDR3 DNA is TGTGCCAGCAGCTTAAGCTTGTCGGGGGTGCTCGAGCAGTACTTC. Amino acids: CASSLSLSGVLEQYF. The chain joins TRBV7-2 to TRBJ2-7; a possible D gene is TRBD2 (6 bases). In germline, CDR1 is SGHTA, CDR2 FQGNSA. The ends were cut back, 2 bases at V and 6 bases at J, with 17 bases in the middle. This CDR3 is 15 amino acids long.

This clone is a singleton in its sample. The chain is built from TRBV7-9 and TRBJ2-1; 8 bases fit TRBD2. This CDR3 spans 17 amino acids. Germline CDR1 is SEHNR and CDR2 is FQNEAQ (reference sequence). The J segment lost 6 bases and the V segment lost 1 base, leaving 11 bases of the junction unmatched. The CDR3 DNA follows: TGTGCCAGCAGCTTAGGAGTCGGGACTAGAGCCTTCAATGAGCAGTTCTTC. Protein sequence: CASSLGVGTRAFNEQFF.

The V gene is TRBV5-4, the J gene TRBJ2-7; D is ambiguous. Germline CDR1 and CDR2: SGHNT and YYREEE (reference sequence). V was shortened by 4 bases and J by 4 bases, with 18 bases between the two germline ends. The CDR3 runs to 15 residues. The CDR3 DNA follows: TGTGCCAGCAGCCTTGAAGGAGTAGCTCAGTACGAGCAGTACTTC. Translation: CASSLEGVAQYEQYF.

The CDR3 spells CASRWETSVNSPLHF. The CDR3 DNA follows: TGTGCCAGCAGGTGGGAAACTTCCGTAAATTCACCCCTCCACTTT. The rearrangement links TRBV28 to TRBJ1-6, with D unresolved. This CDR3 region has 15 residues. Between the trimmed V and J ends, which lost 6 bases and 7 bases, there was a span of 16 bases. In germline, CDR1 is MDHEN, CDR2 SYDVKM.

The genes are TRBV5-1 and TRBJ2-3, with 9 bases fitting TRBD2. Germline loops: CDR1 SGHRS, CDR2 YFSETQ. The CDR3 extends over 16 amino acids. J gave up 5 bases and V 3 bases, and 10 bases lay outside the gene matches. CDR3 sequence reads: CASSSTGTSSGDTQYF. The CDR3 DNA is TGCGCCAGCAGCTCTACCGGGACTAGCTCGGGAGATACGCAGTATTTT. Together with reference TRBV5-1 and TRBJ2-3, the CDR3 gives the full variable domain: KAGVTQTPRYLIKTRGQQVTLSCSPISGHRSVSWYQQTPGQGLQFLFEYFSETQRNKGNFPGRFSGRQFSNSRSEMNVSTLELGDSALYLCASSSTGTSSGDTQYFGPGTRLTVL.

This clone came up once. This rearrangement joins TRBV5-6 to TRBJ2-7; 9 bases match TRBD2. The CDR3 runs to 16 residues. Unmatched junction bases numbered 20, after V lost 3 bases and J lost 13 bases. The germline CDR1 and CDR2 sequences are SGHDT and YYEEEE. The CDR3 loop is CASSSRGKGLAILGYF. DNA of the CDR3: TGTGCCAGCAGCTCGCGGGGGAAGGGACTAGCCATCCTGGGCTACTTC.

The rearrangement links TRBV4-2 to TRBJ1-2; 11 bases line up with TRBD1. V trimming: 1 base; J trimming: 6 bases; junction bases outside the gene matches: 7. This CDR3 region has 16 residues. In germline, CDR1 is LGHNA, CDR2 YNFKEQ. This CDR3 reads CASSQGPGQGGNGYTF. CDR3 bases: TGTGCCAGCAGCCAAGGACCGGGACAGGGGGGGAATGGCTACACCTTC.

The V gene is TRBV6-5, the J gene TRBJ1-1, with D possibly matching TRBD1 (5 bases). There are 15 residues in the CDR3. CDR1 and CDR2 from the germline V gene are MNHEY and SVGAGI. V was cut by 2 bases and J by 5 bases, with 15 bases left in between. The CDR3 nucleotides are TGTGCCAGCAGTTACATGCAGGGCGGGCAGACTGAAGCTTTCTTT. It yields the protein CASSYMQGGQTEAFF.

The chain joins TRBV28 to TRBJ2-1, with 8 bases fitting TRBD2. V gave up 5 bases and J gave up 7 bases; unmatched junction bases: 10. The CDR3 has 15 amino acids. CDR1 and CDR2 from the germline V gene are MDHEN and SYDVKM. CDR3 in DNA: TGTGCCAGCAGTGCCCCCCGGGGGGGCCTAAATGAGCAGTTCTTC. It yields the protein CASSAPRGGLNEQFF.

The gene calls are TRBV19 and TRBJ1-6; a possible D gene is TRBD1 (6 bases). Looked up from germline, CDR1 is LNHDA and CDR2 is SQIVND (reference sequence). V was pared by 6 bases and J by 7 bases, with 13 bases between. CDR3 size: 14 residues. This CDR3 reads CASRPQGRNSPLHF. For the CDR3, the DNA is TGTGCCAGTAGACCACAGGGTAGAAATTCACCCCTCCACTTT.